This TCR beta chain was found in a study of cytomegalovirus exposure and HLA in healthy donors. Overall study context: A preliminary data release comprised around 85 million unique TCRs obtained from HLA-typed donors.

Study-wide findings and caveats: Analyses of presence/absence relied on an assumption of roughly uniform sequencing depth across donors.

Vbeta (60) and Jbeta (13) primers were used in the PCR. Clones were sequenced by immunoSEQ multiplex PCR, and TCRdb holds only the in-frame ones, with some missing. Found here are 57,000 or so clones, around 72% of them singletons; the top ten hold roughly half. The CDR3 loop spans 16 amino acids. The germline gives CDR1 MNHNY, CDR2 SVGAGI (reference sequence). Unmatched junction bases numbered 11, after V lost 5 bases and J lost 4 bases. This clone was seen a handful of times. The antigen is undetermined. The origin of this receptor is a man aged 45-65 years in good health and CMV-seropositive. The source material was PBMCs. The V and J genes are TRBV6-6 and TRBJ2-5, with 9 bases lining up with TRBD1. This CDR3 reads CASSVPGQGRRETQYF. The CDR3 nucleotides read TGTGCCAGCAGTGTACCGGGACAGGGAAGACGAGAGACCCAGTACTTC.